This T cell receptor (beta chain) was captured in a study of T cell changes during pregnancy in multiple sclerosis. The CDR3 loop spans 14 amino acids. Germline V CDR1 and CDR2: MRHNA, SNTAGT. With V trimmed by 6 bases and J by 6 bases, 5 bases remained unmatched. Only in-frame clones appear in the TCRdb table, and some are missing; sequencing was by immunoSEQ multiplex PCR. This table holds about 110,000 clones, 92% found once. The sample here was peripheral blood, taken after pregnancy. The chain has TRBV6-4 and TRBJ1-1, with TRBD1 identical over 12 bases. The clonotype comes from a female donor with multiple sclerosis, enrolled in a pregnancy study. The CDR3 sequence: CASRLGQGASEAFF. CDR3 bases: TGTGCCAGCAGGCTGGGACAGGGGGCTTCTGAAGCTTTCTTT.